Listed below are T cell receptor beta chains from one sample, sequenced in a study of shared T cell receptors in the human thymus. This table comes from immunoSEQ multiplex PCR, and its TCRdb copy is limited to in-frame clones, with some not included. The sample records about 660,000 clones, 88% being singletons. This sample also belongs to another study, concerning human thymus T cells.

What was sequenced was thymocytes. The receptors stem from a boy in the first two years of life with a congenital heart defect. The CDR3 runs from the conserved cysteine through the conserved F or W. D genes are given only for firm matches. The size of a clone is reported for some rows only, either as once, few or many, or as a class for expanded clones.

>once|TRBJ2-5|TRBD2|TRBV15
TGTGCCACCAGCAGTGGTCTAGCGGTTAAAGAGACCCAGTACTTC
CATSSGLAVKETQYF
>.|TRBJ2-7|TRBD2|TRBV27
TGTGCCAGCAGTCCAGGGACTAGCTACGAGCAGTACTTC
CASSPGTSYEQYF
>.|TRBJ1-2|.|TRBV4-3
TGCGCCAGCAGCCAAGTTTTCCAGGGGAGAGATGGCTACACCTTC
CASSQVFQGRDGYTF
>.|TRBJ2-1|.|TRBV10-2
TGCGCCAGCAGTGACGACATGTCTATTTCTGGGGGGAATGAGCAGTTCTTC
CASSDDMSISGGNEQFF
>.|TRBJ2-7|.|TRBV7-2
TGTGCCAGCAGCTTAGGGGGCAGGGCATGCGAGCAGTACTTC
CASSLGGRACEQYF
>.|TRBJ1-5|TRBD1|TRBV18
TGTGCCAGCTCGCCCCGACAGGGGATGGGTCAGCCCCAGCATTTT
CASSPRQGMGQPQHF
>.|TRBJ2-3|TRBD2|TRBV7-9
TGTGCCAGCAGCTTGGCTAGCGGCACCGCTAGCACAGATACGCAGTATTTT
CASSLASGTASTDTQYF
>.|TRBJ2-2|.|TRBV27
TGTGCCAGCAGTTTATCGAGTGGCGGGGAGCTGTTTTTT
CASSLSSGGELFF
>.|TRBJ2-1|.|TRBV14
TGTGCCAGCAGCCAAGATCGGGCTACCAGGGCCCCGAGAGACAATGAGCAGTTCTTC
CASSQDRATRAPRDNEQFF
>.|TRBJ2-7|TRBD1|TRBV7-2
TGTGCCAGCAGCAAGACAGGGATCCCCCACGAGCAGTACTTC
CASSKTGIPHEQYF